These 29 T cell receptor beta chains came from one sample sequenced in a study of Ad26.COV2.S vaccination and SARS-CoV-2 variants. Regarding treatment: roughly 19 received Ad26.COV2.S at low or high dose, single or two shots; about 5 received placebo; per-sample allocation not given. Specimen acquisition occurred on day 63 following the initial vaccine or placebo injection. Assay used: immunoSEQ multiplex PCR; TCRdb lists only in-frame clones, some missing. Altogether hundreds of thousands of clones are present, roughly 84% being singletons, with the ten largest covering 3.4%. Sequenced material: peripheral blood, taken in a trial of Ad26.COV2.S vaccine versus placebo. The receptors come from a person between 18 and 60 years old who received the Ad26.COV2.S COVID-19 vaccine or a placebo.

The chain recombines TRBV19 with TRBJ1-2, with unresolved D. Germline values: CDR1 LNHDA, CDR2 SQIVND (reference sequence). V was trimmed by 3 bases and J by 0 bases, leaving 8 bases between them. The length of the CDR3 is 14 residues. CDR3 sequence: CASSMAPSNYGYTF. The CDR3 DNA reads TGTGCCAGTAGTATGGCACCTTCTAACTATGGCTACACCTTC.

The chain uses TRBV7-2 and TRBJ2-3; 10 bases match TRBD2. The V gene end was trimmed by 5 bases and the J gene end by 6 bases; junction bases not matched to a gene: 17. The CDR3 totals 18 residues. Per the germline V gene, CDR1 is SGHTA and CDR2 is FQGNSA. The CDR3 DNA reads TGTGCCAGCAGCAAAAGAATTACTAGCGGGGTGGTCTGGGATACGCAGTATTTT. This sequence encodes CASSKRITSGVVWDTQYF.

The rearrangement links TRBV7-2 to TRBJ1-4, with a possible D match to TRBD1 (5 bases). V lost 5 bases and J 3 bases, leaving 13 bases between the germline ends. The CDR3 totals 15 residues. Germline-derived CDR1 and CDR2 are SGHTA and FQGNSA. The CDR3 nucleotides are TGTGCCAGCAGCCACCAGACAGACGCTAATGAAAAACTGTTTTTT. The encoded protein is CASSHQTDANEKLFF. Full variable domain (remainder filled in from reference TRBV7-2 and TRBJ1-4): GAGVSQSPSNKVTEKGKDVELRCDPISGHTALYWYRQSLGQGLEFLIYFQGNSAPDKSGLPSDRFSAERTGGSVSTLTIQRTQQEDSAVYLCASSHQTDANEKLFFGSGTQLSVL.

In regard to this clone: The same CDR3 also results from other DNA sequences found in this sample. The chain links TRBV7-2 to TRBJ2-7, with unresolved D. The CDR3 length is 12 residues. The germline gives CDR1 SGHTA, CDR2 FQGNSA. Trimming took 3 bases from V and 2 from J, leaving 5 bases between them. The CDR3, as DNA: TGTGCCAGCAGCTTTTCGGCCTACGAGCAGTACTTC. Translating it yields CASSFSAYEQYF.

The rearrangement links TRBV3-1 (or the pseudogene TRBV3-2) to TRBJ2-7; D remains unclear. The V gene lost 0 bases and the J gene lost 0 bases, with 6 bases spanning the gap. This CDR3 region has 14 residues. Germline CDR1 is LGHDT and CDR2 is YNNKEL (reference sequence). CDR3 DNA: TGTGCCAGCAGCCAAGATACAGCCTCCTACGAGCAGTACTTC. It yields the protein CASSQDTASYEQYF.

The V gene is TRBV6-2 or TRBV6-3, the J gene TRBJ1-2; D is unclear. The CDR3 is 16 amino acids. Trimming pared 0 bases from V and 3 bases from J, leaving 14 bases between. Germline V gene sequence: CDR1 MNHEY, CDR2 SVGEGT. The CDR3 reads CASSYSFRWRDYGYTF. CDR3 in DNA: TGTGCCAGCAGTTACTCTTTCAGGTGGAGAGACTATGGCTACACCTTC.

The chain uses TRBV5-4 and TRBJ1-1; 7 bases fit TRBD1. CDR1 SGHNT and CDR2 YYREEE come from the germline V gene (reference sequence). The V gene end was trimmed by 4 bases and the J gene end by 6 bases; junction bases not matched to a gene: 12. The CDR3 covers 15 residues. CDR3 residues: CASSQGGLGGAEAFF. The CDR3 bases are TGTGCCAGCAGCCAAGGGGGCTTAGGGGGCGCTGAAGCTTTCTTT.

V usage is TRBV5-6 and J usage is TRBJ2-3; TRBD1 agrees at 8 bases. Per the germline V gene, CDR1 is SGHDT and CDR2 is YYEEEE. This CDR3 is built from 16 residues. The J segment lost 4 bases and the V segment lost 3 bases, leaving 10 bases of the junction unmatched. In DNA form, the CDR3 reads TGTGCCAGCAGCTCACCTTACAGGGGGATGGCAGATACGCAGTATTTT. Amino acids: CASSSPYRGMADTQYF.

The J gene is TRBJ2-7, the V gene TRBV7-3; no reliable D call. This CDR3 has 15 residues. V was pared by 2 bases and J by 5 bases, with 16 bases between. Germline V lookup: CDR1 SGHTA, CDR2 FQGTGA. CDR3 sequence: CASSLGFRPLNEQYF. Here the CDR3 DNA reads TGTGCCAGCAGCTTAGGGTTCAGACCTCTGAACGAGCAGTACTTC.

A note on this clone: Other nucleotide sequences from this sample produce the same CDR3. The chain combines TRBV9 with TRBJ2-5, with D possibly matching TRBD1 (6 bases). The CDR3 sequence is 14 residues long. V lost 4 bases and J lost 0, with 10 bases in between. Germline V gene lookup returns CDR1 SGDLS and CDR2 YYNGEE. CDR3 sequence (DNA): TGTGCCAGCAGCCCCCGACAGGACCAAGAGACCCAGTACTTC. This sequence encodes CASSPRQDQETQYF.

The rearrangement joins TRBV4-3 to TRBJ2-5; 9 bases are shared with TRBD1. From germline, CDR1 is LGHNA and CDR2 YSLEER. After removal of 2 bases from V and 5 bases from J, the junction contained 9 bases not matched to a gene. The CDR3 runs to 16 residues. The CDR3 nucleotides read TGCGCCAGCAGCCAACTGACCGGGACAGGGCACGAGACCCAGTACTTC. Translation gives CASSQLTGTGHETQYF.

This clone came up a few times. This chain uses TRBV6-5 with TRBJ2-7, with 7 bases lining up with TRBD1. J gave up 3 bases and V 0 bases, and 2 bases lay outside the gene matches. The CDR3 extends over 14 amino acids. Per the germline V gene, CDR1 is MNHEY and CDR2 is SVGAGI. CDR3 nucleotide sequence: TGTGCCAGCAGTTACTCCGACAGGGACTACGAGCAGTACTTC. Its translation: CASSYSDRDYEQYF.

This rearrangement joins TRBV7-2 to TRBJ1-2; TRBD1 is a possible D gene (5 bases). The CDR3 spans 14 residues. V was clipped by 5 bases and J by 2 bases, with 12 bases between them. Germline CDR1 SGHTA, CDR2 FQGNSA. In nucleotides, the CDR3 is TGTGCCAGCAGCAGAGGGACGGTGAACTATGGCTACACCTTC. Translation: CASSRGTVNYGYTF.

The chain has TRBV23-1 and TRBJ1-3; maybe TRBD1 (5 bases). TRBV23-1 is annotated as an ORF whose role is uncertain. The CDR3 loop spans 18 amino acids. The ends were cut back, 4 bases at V and 0 bases at J, with 19 bases in the middle. The CDR3 DNA follows: TGCGCCAGCAGTCCCCCTCGACAGAATAGGGTCTCTGGAAACACCATATATTTT. It yields the protein CASSPPRQNRVSGNTIYF.

The CDR3, as DNA: TGTGCCAGCAGCGAAGACAGGAACTATGGCTACACCTTC. It encodes CASSEDRNYGYTF. The chain combines TRBV11-2 with TRBJ1-2; D perhaps matches TRBD1 (6 bases). Germline V CDR1 and CDR2: SGHAT, FQNNGV. This CDR3 spans 13 amino acids. V was shortened by 5 bases and J by 2 bases, with 9 bases between the two germline ends. Complete variable domain (other parts from reference TRBV11-2 and TRBJ1-2): EAGVAQSPRYKIIEKRQSVAFWCNPISGHATLYWYQQILGQGPKLLIQFQNNGVVDDSQLPKDRFSAERLKGVDSTLKIQPAKLEDSAVYLCASSEDRNYGYTFGSGTRLTVV.

The chain joins TRBV27 to TRBJ1-2, with D unclear. V gave up 0 bases and J gave up 7 bases, with 18 bases separating them. This CDR3 comprises 16 residues. Germline V gene data show CDR1 as MNHEY and CDR2 as SMNVEV (reference sequence). The CDR3 nucleotides are TGTGCCAGCAGTTTATCGATTTCAGGTCGGAAGGGTGGCTACACCTTC. Translation gives CASSLSISGRKGGYTF.

Only a few counts were recorded for this clone. The rearrangement links TRBV27 to TRBJ2-7; 7 nucleotides align to TRBD1. After removal of 3 bases from V and 2 bases from J, the junction contained 7 bases not matched to a gene. Germline assignment: CDR1 MNHEY and CDR2 SMNVEV (reference sequence). CDR3 length equals 15 residues. CDR3 loop: CASSFSGGQTYEQYF. CDR3 DNA sequence: TGTGCCAGCAGTTTCTCAGGGGGACAGACCTACGAGCAGTACTTC.

The chain recombines TRBV14 with TRBJ1-1; 10 nucleotides line up with TRBD1. V trimming: 1 base; J trimming: 1 base; junction bases outside the gene matches: 3. The CDR3 is 16 amino acids. Germline CDR1 is SGHDN and CDR2 is FVKESK. The CDR3 region is CASSQVRQGANTEAFF. For the CDR3, the DNA is TGTGCCAGCAGCCAAGTACGACAGGGGGCGAACACTGAAGCTTTCTTT. Together with reference TRBV14 and TRBJ1-1, the CDR3 gives the full variable domain: EAGVTQFPSHSVIEKGQTVTLRCDPISGHDNLYWYRRVMGKEIKFLLHFVKESKQDESGMPNNRFLAERTGGTYSTLKVQPAELEDSGVYFCASSQVRQGANTEAFFGQGTRLTVV.

V usage is TRBV7-9 and J usage is TRBJ2-3; TRBD2 is a possible D gene (6 bases). Germline assignment: CDR1 SEHNR and CDR2 FQNEAQ (reference sequence). This CDR3 comprises 14 residues. The V end lost 3 bases, the J end lost 5 bases, and 12 bases lay between the germline ends. This CDR3 is CASSFFAGQDTQYF. CDR3 bases: TGTGCCAGCAGCTTCTTCGCGGGGCAAGATACGCAGTATTTT.

The chain joins TRBV7-3 to TRBJ2-7; tentatively, D is TRBD1 (7 bases). The CDR3 has 15 residues. Trimming removed 0 bases at V and 3 bases at J, with 12 bases between. Germline CDR1 SGHTA, CDR2 FQGTGA. The CDR3 spells CASSLTGGGGYEQYF. The CDR3 nucleotides are TGTGCCAGCAGCTTAACTGGAGGGGGCGGCTACGAGCAGTACTTC.

The genes are TRBV5-1 and TRBJ1-5; tentative D call: TRBD1 (6 bases). The CDR3 totals 13 residues. V was clipped by 4 bases and J by 4 bases, with 9 bases between them. Germline CDR1 SGHRS, CDR2 YFSETQ. In nucleotides, the CDR3 is TGCGCCAGCAGCCCAGACAGGAATCAGCCCCAGCATTTT. It codes for CASSPDRNQPQHF.

The V call is TRBV5-1, the J call TRBJ2-3; a possible D gene is TRBD2 (6 bases). Germline assignment: CDR1 SGHRS and CDR2 YFSETQ. The CDR3 is made up of 18 amino acids. The ends were cut back, 4 bases at V and 1 base at J, with 22 bases in the middle. In DNA, the CDR3 is TGCGCCAGCAGCGGCTTGCCGGGACCCGGGGGAGGCACAGATACGCAGTATTTT. Translated: CASSGLPGPGGGTDTQYF.

V and J are TRBV14 and TRBJ1-2, with D perhaps matching TRBD1 (5 bases). V was trimmed by 1 base and J by 8 bases, leaving 14 bases between them. CDR1 and CDR2 from the germline V gene are SGHDN and FVKESK. This CDR3 is built from 14 residues. CDR3 sequence (DNA): TGTGCCAGCAGCCAAGCCCCCCGGGGCGGGGGCTACACCTTC. Protein: CASSQAPRGGGYTF.

V and J are TRBV7-6 and TRBJ2-1, with 11 nucleotides matching TRBD2. Germline V gives CDR1 SGHVS, CDR2 FNYEAQ. CDR3 size: 16 residues. V gave up 0 bases and J gave up 6 bases; unmatched junction bases: 4. CDR3 residues: CASSLAGLAGGNEQFF. For the CDR3, the DNA is TGTGCCAGCAGCTTAGCTGGGCTAGCGGGGGGCAATGAGCAGTTCTTC.

The chain links TRBV5-1 to TRBJ2-1; 8 nucleotides line up with TRBD2. J lost 6 bases, V lost 1 base, and 6 bases had no gene match. CDR3 length equals 15 residues. CDR1 and CDR2 from the germline V gene are SGHRS and YFSETQ. This CDR3 reads CASSLWPGTSNEQFF. For the CDR3, the DNA is TGCGCCAGCAGCTTGTGGCCGGGGACTAGCAATGAGCAGTTCTTC.

This sequence joins TRBV27 and TRBJ2-5, with 7 bases that match TRBD1. The V gene end was trimmed by 5 bases and the J gene end by 5 bases; junction bases not matched to a gene: 11. The CDR3 is made up of 15 amino acids. Germline-derived CDR1 and CDR2 are MNHEY and SMNVEV (reference sequence). The CDR3 spells CASSPSKGAWETQYF. The CDR3 DNA follows: TGTGCCAGCAGTCCCAGTAAGGGGGCCTGGGAGACCCAGTACTTC.

This clone occurred many times. The chain links TRBV7-9 to TRBJ2-1; 9 bases align to TRBD2. V was clipped by 2 bases and J by 4 bases; unmatched bases: 0. The length of the CDR3 is 14 residues. CDR1 and CDR2 (germline): SEHNR, FQNEAQ (reference sequence). This CDR3 is CASSLTSGYNEQFF. For the CDR3, the DNA is TGTGCCAGCAGCTTAACTAGCGGGTACAATGAGCAGTTCTTC. The variable domain in full, with the rest retrieved from reference TRBV7-9 and TRBJ2-1, is DTGVSQNPRHKITKRGQNVTFRCDPISEHNRLYWYRQTLGQGPEFLTYFQNEAQLEKSRLLSDRFSAERPKGSFSTLEIQRTEQGDSAMYLCASSLTSGYNEQFFGPGTRLTVL.

The CDR3, as DNA: TGCGCCAGCAGCTTAAACAGGGGTGGTTCCTACGAGCAGTACTTC. Protein sequence: CASSLNRGGSYEQYF. The chain has TRBV5-1 and TRBJ2-7; 7 positions match TRBD1. This CDR3 is built from 15 residues. J lost 1 base, V lost 2 bases, and 6 bases had no gene match. Germline CDR1 and CDR2: SGHRS and YFSETQ.

This clone has more than one count but fewer than ten. V is TRBV12-3 or TRBV12-4 and J is TRBJ1-2; a possible D gene is TRBD1 (5 bases). CDR3 length: 12 amino acids. Trimming took 5 bases from V and 5 from J, leaving 9 bases between them. The CDR3 here is CASSGDGYGYTF. The CDR3 DNA reads as TGTGCCAGCAGTGGGGACGGTTATGGCTACACCTTC.